A single sample gave rise to the 26 T cell receptor beta chains below, sequenced in a study of blood T cell repertoires in COVID-19. TCRdb keeps only in-frame clones here, not all; method: immunoSEQ multiplex PCR. The sample has about half a million clones, roughly 85% seen once; the top ten hold approximately 3%. The sequencing sample was made of peripheral blood. These receptors all come from a human donor in a cohort sampled during active COVID-19.

This chain uses TRBV19 with TRBJ1-2, with D tentatively TRBD1 (6 bases). Germline loops: CDR1 LNHDA, CDR2 SQIVND (reference sequence). Trimming pared 5 bases from V and 2 bases from J, leaving 15 bases between. This CDR3 is built from 15 residues. In DNA form, the CDR3 reads TGTGCCAGTAGTCCAGGTGGGGGGGCCAACTATGGCTACACCTTC. This codes for CASSPGGGANYGYTF.

The chain couples TRBV10-3 to TRBJ2-7, with D possibly TRBD2 on 6 matching bases. The CDR3 loop spans 14 amino acids. CDR1 is ENHRY and CDR2 is SYGVKD in the germline V gene. The ends were cut back, 9 bases at V and 0 bases at J, with 15 bases in the middle. The CDR3 spells CAIRLDGSSYEQYF. The DNA for the CDR3 is TGTGCCATAAGGTTGGACGGGAGCTCCTACGAGCAGTACTTC.

The J gene is TRBJ2-4, the V gene TRBV15; tentatively, D is TRBD1 (5 bases). V lost 0 bases and J 1 base, leaving 7 bases between the germline ends. The CDR3 spans 15 residues. Germline loops: CDR1 LNHNV, CDR2 YYDKDF (reference sequence). The CDR3 nucleotides are TGTGCCACCAGCAGAGATGCAGGGGCCAAAAACATTCAGTACTTC. It translates to CATSRDAGAKNIQYF. Based on the CDR3 plus reference TRBV15 and TRBJ2-4, the full variable domain is DAMVIQNPRYQVTQFGKPVTLSCSQTLNHNVMYWYQQKSSQAPKLLFHYYDKDFNNEADTPDNFQSRRPNTSFCFLDIRSPGLGDTAMYLCATSRDAGAKNIQYFGAGTRLSVL.

The chain has TRBV18 and TRBJ2-2; 9 bases line up with TRBD1. CDR3 length: 16 amino acids. In germline, CDR1 is KGHSH, CDR2 LQKENI. V trimming: 4 bases; J trimming: 4 bases; junction bases outside the gene matches: 7. CDR3 sequence: CASSLPGTGTTGELFF. Written as DNA, the CDR3 is TGTGCCAGCTCACTTCCCGGGACAGGGACCACCGGGGAGCTGTTTTTT.

The chain links TRBV6-5 to TRBJ1-5; possible D gene TRBD1, 5 bases. Germline V CDR1 and CDR2: MNHEY, SVGAGI. The ends were cut back, 8 bases at V and 4 bases at J, with 15 bases in the middle. There are 14 residues in the CDR3. The CDR3 DNA follows: TGTGCCAGCTCGGGGGGGGGTCTTAATCAGCCCCAGCATTTT. Protein product: CASSGGGLNQPQHF.

V and J are TRBV6-5 and TRBJ2-1; D is possibly TRBD2 (5 bases). CDR1 and CDR2 (germline): MNHEY, SVGAGI. The CDR3 consists of 15 residues. Between the trimmed V and J ends, which lost 7 bases and 7 bases, there was a span of 20 bases. DNA for the CDR3: TGTGCCAGCACCCCCCCCGCCGGGAAGGTTAATGAGCAGTTCTTC. Translating gives CASTPPAGKVNEQFF.

This chain links TRBV7-9 with TRBJ2-5; D may be TRBD1 (6 bases). CDR1 is SEHNR, CDR2 FQNEAQ, per germline (reference sequence). This CDR3 has 16 amino acids. V gave up 0 bases and J gave up 4 bases, with 15 bases separating them. CDR3 sequence reads: CASSLARRGFLETQYF. The CDR3 nucleotides are TGTGCCAGCAGCTTAGCGCGCAGGGGTTTTTTAGAGACCCAGTACTTC. Full variable domain (rest looked up from reference TRBV7-9 and TRBJ2-5): DTGVSQNPRHKITKRGQNVTFRCDPISEHNRLYWYRQTLGQGPEFLTYFQNEAQLEKSRLLSDRFSAERPKGSFSTLEIQRTEQGDSAMYLCASSLARRGFLETQYFGPGTRLLVL.

This chain joins TRBV19 and TRBJ1-6; TRBD1 agrees at 7 bases. This CDR3 is 15 amino acids long. V lost 5 bases, J lost 10 bases, and 11 bases stayed unmatched. Germline lookup yields CDR1 LNHDA and CDR2 SQIVND (reference sequence). The CDR3 DNA is TGTGCCAGTAGTTCGGGACAGACAGGAGGATCACCCCTCCACTTT. Translation: CASSSGQTGGSPLHF. The entire variable domain, with the rest obtained from reference TRBV19 and TRBJ1-6, is as follows: DGGITQSPKYLFRKEGQNVTLSCEQNLNHDAMYWYRQDPGQGLRLIYYSQIVNDFQKGDIAEGYSVSREKKESFPLTVTSAQKNPTAFYLCASSSGQTGGSPLHFGNGTRLTVT.

The rearrangement uses TRBV28 and TRBJ1-6; TRBD1 matches 8 bases. The CDR3 is made up of 15 amino acids. Trimming at V came to 6 bases and at J to 4 bases, leaving 5 bases not matched to a gene. Germline loops: CDR1 MDHEN, CDR2 SYDVKM. The CDR3: CASSTGTGYNSPLHF. CDR3 nucleotide sequence: TGTGCCAGCAGCACCGGGACAGGATATAATTCACCCCTCCACTTT. Variable domain in full (rest from reference TRBV28 and TRBJ1-6): DVKVTQSSRYLVKRTGEKVFLECVQDMDHENMFWYRQDPGLGLRLIYFSYDVKMKEKGDIPEGYSVSREKKERFSLILESASTNQTSMYLCASSTGTGYNSPLHFGNGTRLTVT.

The chain uses TRBV7-9 and TRBJ2-1, with TRBD2 matching 7 bases. This CDR3 region has 15 residues. Trimming took 6 bases from V and 2 from J; bases not matched to a gene: 7. The germline gives CDR1 SEHNR, CDR2 FQNEAQ (reference sequence). The CDR3 DNA reads TGTGCCAGCAGTTGGGGACTATCAACCTACAATGAGCAGTTCTTC. Residues: CASSWGLSTYNEQFF.

V usage is TRBV20-1 and J usage is TRBJ2-1; D ambiguous. Germline V gene data show CDR1 as DFQATT and CDR2 as SNEGSKA (reference sequence). Trimming took off 3 bases at V and 6 bases at J, with 12 bases between the two ends. The length of the CDR3 is 13 residues. The CDR3 region has the DNA TGCAGTGCTAGTGAGACTGAGCCCAATGAGCAGTTCTTC. Translation: CSASETEPNEQFF.

The rearrangement links TRBV19 to TRBJ1-2; D is uncertain. Trimming took 2 bases from V and 3 from J, leaving 7 bases between them. This CDR3 spans 13 amino acids. Germline V CDR1 and CDR2: LNHDA, SQIVND (reference sequence). The CDR3 reads CASSIRNYYGYTF. CDR3 bases: TGTGCCAGTAGTATACGTAATTACTATGGCTACACCTTC.

The chain recombines TRBV15 with TRBJ2-1; possible D gene TRBD2, 5 bases. Between the trimmed V and J ends, which lost 1 base and 4 bases, there was a span of 8 bases. The CDR3 loop spans 14 amino acids. The V gene's germline CDR1 is LNHNV and CDR2 YYDKDF (reference sequence). CDR3 amino acids: CATSRASGYNEQFF. Here the CDR3 DNA reads TGTGCCACCAGCAGAGCGAGCGGTTACAATGAGCAGTTCTTC.

The chain carries TRBV9 and TRBJ2-5; TRBD1 agrees at 10 bases. J was trimmed by 5 bases and V by 6 bases; bases with no gene match: 7. Germline V gene lookup returns CDR1 SGDLS and CDR2 YYNGEE. This CDR3 has 14 amino acids. The CDR3 region has the DNA TGTGCCAGCACCGTGACAGGGGGCGTGGAGACCCAGTACTTC. Its protein is CASTVTGGVETQYF.

The genes are TRBV19 and TRBJ1-4; D might be TRBD1 (5 bases). Germline-derived CDR1 and CDR2 are LNHDA and SQIVND (reference sequence). The CDR3 has 14 residues. Trimming took off 7 bases at V and 10 bases at J, with 19 bases between the two ends. The CDR3 DNA reads as TGTGCCAGTATCCTCGGGGGATTGGGGGGAAAACTGTTTTTT. Its translation: CASILGGLGGKLFF. Supplemented by reference TRBV19 and TRBJ1-4, the full variable domain reads DGGITQSPKYLFRKEGQNVTLSCEQNLNHDAMYWYRQDPGQGLRLIYYSQIVNDFQKGDIAEGYSVSREKKESFPLTVTSAQKNPTAFYLCASILGGLGGKLFFGSGTQLSVL.

The V and J genes are TRBV28 and TRBJ2-7; 8 bases line up with TRBD2. V lost 5 bases and J lost 2; bases outside the gene matches: 5. The CDR3 runs 14 residues. Germline V lookup: CDR1 MDHEN, CDR2 SYDVKM. In DNA form, the CDR3 reads TGTGCCAGCAGTACTAGCGGCGTAACCTACGAGCAGTACTTC. This encodes CASSTSGVTYEQYF.

The sample holds one count of this clone. The V and J genes are TRBV12-3 or TRBV12-4 and TRBJ1-5; 8 nucleotides match TRBD1. The CDR3 sequence is 13 residues long. Germline trimming cut 6 bases from V and 6 bases from J; bases unmatched to any gene: 4. CDR3 DNA: TGTGCCAGCAGGGGACAGGAATTTCAGCCCCAGCATTTT. This gives the protein CASRGQEFQPQHF.

This clone was counted a single time. V and J are TRBV2 and TRBJ2-7; 10 positions match TRBD1. The CDR3 runs 16 residues. The V and J ends lost 6 bases and 4 bases, in that order; junction bases with no gene match: 12. Germline V gene data show CDR1 as SNHLY and CDR2 as FYNNEI. CDR3 DNA sequence: TGTGCCAGCAGCGATAAAAGACAGGGGGCTGCGTACGAGCAGTACTTC. This sequence encodes CASSDKRQGAAYEQYF. The complete variable domain, with remaining parts taken from reference TRBV2 and TRBJ2-7, reads EPEVTQTPSHQVTQMGQEVILRCVPISNHLYFYWYRQILGQKVEFLVSFYNNEISEKSEIFDDQFSVERPDGSNFTLKIRSTKLEDSAMYFCASSDKRQGAAYEQYFGPGTRLTVT.

This clone showed up just a few times. The rearrangement uses TRBV28 and TRBJ1-6; TRBD1 matches 7 bases. This CDR3 spans 17 amino acids. V shed 7 bases and J 3 bases; nucleotides not matched to a gene: 12. Germline CDR1 and CDR2: MDHEN and SYDVKM. CDR3 sequence (DNA): TGTGCCAGCACCACAGGATGGGGACAGATCTATAATTCACCCCTCCACTTT. Translation: CASTTGWGQIYNSPLHF.

The chain's CDR3 is CASSLGVEGANGYTF. The CDR3 region has the DNA TGTGCCAGCAGCCTTGGCGTGGAAGGGGCTAATGGCTACACCTTC. The chain joins TRBV3-1 (or the pseudogene TRBV3-2) to TRBJ1-2; D might be TRBD1 (5 bases). Per the germline V gene, CDR1 is LGHDT and CDR2 is YNNKEL (reference sequence). The CDR3 is 15 amino acids. Trimming cost V 4 bases and J 6 bases, with 18 bases left between them.

The CDR3 DNA is TGTGCCATCAGTGATCCTCGGGGAGGTAACGAGCAGTACTTC. It yields the protein CAISDPRGGNEQYF. The chain employs TRBV10-3 and TRBJ2-7; the D gene is possibly TRBD2 (6 bases). This CDR3 has 14 amino acids. Germline V gene lookup returns CDR1 ENHRY and CDR2 SYGVKD. Trimming took 3 bases from V and 5 from J, leaving 14 bases between them.

CDR3 DNA sequence: TGTGCCAGCAGCCCCCCGACAGGGATCAATGAGCAGTTCTTC. It translates to CASSPPTGINEQFF. The chain uses TRBV4-2 and TRBJ2-1; 7 nucleotides match TRBD1. The CDR3 covers 14 residues. Germline V CDR1 and CDR2: LGHNA, YNFKEQ. The V gene end was trimmed by 4 bases and the J gene end by 6 bases; junction bases not matched to a gene: 6.

This clone was detected only a few times. This chain uses TRBV2 with TRBJ2-5; TRBD2 matches 10 bases. V lost 6 bases to trimming and J lost 1 base; unmatched junction nucleotides: 2. Germline lookup yields CDR1 SNHLY and CDR2 FYNNEI. The CDR3 runs 14 residues. The CDR3 DNA follows: TGTGCCAGCAGCAGGACTAGCGGCCAAGAGACCCAGTACTTC. Translated, it gives CASSRTSGQETQYF.

The V gene is TRBV30, the J gene TRBJ1-2; D unclear. The CDR3 is 13 residues long. Germline V gene sequence: CDR1 GTSNPN, CDR2 SVGIG (reference sequence). Trimming left V 0 bases short and J 8 bases short, with 13 bases between. The CDR3 loop is CAWSVLAERGYTF. The CDR3 bases are TGTGCCTGGAGTGTACTGGCGGAGAGGGGCTACACCTTC. Together with reference TRBV30 and TRBJ1-2, the CDR3 gives the full variable domain: SQTIHQWPATLVQPVGSPLSLECTVEGTSNPNLYWYRQAAGRGLQLLFYSVGIGQISSEVPQNLSASRPQDRQFILSSKKLLLSDSGFYLCAWSVLAERGYTFGSGTRLTVV.

The rearrangement uses TRBV6-5 and TRBJ1-5; 7 bases agree with TRBD1. The length of the CDR3 is 15 residues. Germline CDR1 MNHEY, CDR2 SVGAGI. V was clipped by 6 bases and J by 2 bases; unmatched bases: 7. The CDR3 spells CASSDRVFGNQPQHF. DNA for the CDR3: TGTGCCAGCAGCGACAGGGTTTTTGGCAATCAGCCCCAGCATTTT.

The chain combines TRBV20-1 with TRBJ2-1; 10 nucleotides agree with TRBD2. This CDR3 is built from 15 residues. Germline V gene sequence: CDR1 DFQATT, CDR2 SNEGSKA (reference sequence). The trim removed 3 bases at V and 7 bases at J, leaving 9 bases unmatched. In DNA, the CDR3 is TGCAGTGCTAGTAAGGCTAGCGGGAGCGTAAATGAGCAGTTCTTC. Its protein product is CSASKASGSVNEQFF.